This TCR beta chain stems from a study of blood T cell repertoires in COVID-19. Study overall: Some COVID-19 samples were acute and others convalescent; all came from the United States, Italy and Spain.

Original processing notes: Counts of nucleated cells, estimated from reference gene primer amplification, were obtained. Measured with immunoSEQ multiplex PCR; TCRdb has only the in-frame clones, and not every one. V, J and clone size are those of that table, while D and trimming were read from the DNA. The data contain about 50,000 clones, about 83% of them singletons. There are 16 residues in the CDR3. Trimming cost V 4 bases and J 0 bases, with 13 bases left between them. CDR1 is SNHLY, CDR2 FYNNEI, per germline. Material: peripheral blood. The chain joins TRBV2 to TRBJ1-3; a weak D match, TRBD1 (6 bases). This sequence originates from a woman aged 60 to 75 with acute or convalescent COVID-19. CDR3 DNA sequence: TGTGCCAGCAGTGTGGGACAACCGAGCTCTGGAAACACCATATATTTT. Protein product: CASSVGQPSSGNTIYF.